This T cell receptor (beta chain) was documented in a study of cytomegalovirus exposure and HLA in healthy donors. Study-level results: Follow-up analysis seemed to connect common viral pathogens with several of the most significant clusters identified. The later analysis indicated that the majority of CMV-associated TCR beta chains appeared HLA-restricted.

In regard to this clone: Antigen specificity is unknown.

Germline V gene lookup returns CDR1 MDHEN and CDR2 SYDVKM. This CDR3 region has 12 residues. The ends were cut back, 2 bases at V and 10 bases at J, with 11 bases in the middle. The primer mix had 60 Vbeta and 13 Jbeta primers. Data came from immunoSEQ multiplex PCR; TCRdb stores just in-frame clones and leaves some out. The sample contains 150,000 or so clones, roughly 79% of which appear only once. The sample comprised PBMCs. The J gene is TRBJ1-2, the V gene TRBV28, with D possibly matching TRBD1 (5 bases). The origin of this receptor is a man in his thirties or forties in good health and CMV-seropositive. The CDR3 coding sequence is TGTGCCAGCAGTTTACAAGTCAGGGACTACACCTTC. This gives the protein CASSLQVRDYTF.